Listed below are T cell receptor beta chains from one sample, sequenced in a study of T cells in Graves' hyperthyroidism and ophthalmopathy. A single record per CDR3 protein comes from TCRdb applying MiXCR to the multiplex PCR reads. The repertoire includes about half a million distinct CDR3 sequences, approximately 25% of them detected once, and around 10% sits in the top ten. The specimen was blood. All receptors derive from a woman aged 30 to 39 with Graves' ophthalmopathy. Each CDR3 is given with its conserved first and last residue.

CASMRQGENTEAFF	TRBV19	TRBJ1-1
CASSPGDRIAKNIQYF	TRBV12-3/TRBV12-4	TRBJ2-4
CSARDHRGRGEQYF	TRBV20-1	TRBJ2-7
CASSSQTWLAADTQYF	TRBV6-2/TRBV6-3	TRBJ2-3
CAWLPGHGNTEAFF	TRBV30	TRBJ1-1
CASSYPDRGTGELFF	TRBV6-5	TRBJ2-2
CASSEAGPFYEQYF	TRBV6-1	TRBJ2-7
CASSESRPYEQYF	TRBV6-1	TRBJ2-7
CASRGTGQNTEAFF	TRBV6-1	TRBJ1-1
CASSRHSTGEDEQYF	TRBV12-3/TRBV12-4	TRBJ2-7
CASSEFSGDQETQYF	TRBV6-1	TRBJ2-5
CSVGQGVYEQYF	TRBV29-1	TRBJ2-7
CSAPLAGGPYTGELFF	TRBV20-1	TRBJ2-2
CSARDDVRGSYGYTF	TRBV20-1	TRBJ1-2
CAIQGRRGTEAFF	TRBV28	TRBJ1-1
CASSLLISGESSYEQYF	TRBV27	TRBJ2-7
CASYIRDTNYGYTF	TRBV5-1	TRBJ1-2
CAHARGRGSQHF	TRBV24-1	TRBJ1-5
CASSLSGLAQYEQYF	TRBV5-1	TRBJ2-7
CATSARGQGESTKAFF	TRBV24-1	TRBJ1-1
CSARDTGGRGYGYTF	TRBV20-1	TRBJ1-2
CASSEGSGNKINTLHF	TRBV25-1	TRBJ1-6
CATSGKGLIITYEQYF	TRBV24-1	TRBJ2-7
CASGGGIATGELFF	TRBV27	TRBJ2-2
CASSNDRGRFVNQPQHF	TRBV6-2/TRBV6-3	TRBJ1-5
CATSAARGPGGYTF	TRBV19	TRBJ1-2
CASSSTGTGWMETQYF	TRBV19	TRBJ2-5
CASTAFTGETQYF	TRBV6-2/TRBV6-3	TRBJ2-5
CASSLPGQGSYEQYF	TRBV28	TRBJ2-7
CSARDAGTGDGYTF	TRBV20-1	TRBJ1-2
CASSLWGSNTEAFF	TRBV5-5	TRBJ1-1